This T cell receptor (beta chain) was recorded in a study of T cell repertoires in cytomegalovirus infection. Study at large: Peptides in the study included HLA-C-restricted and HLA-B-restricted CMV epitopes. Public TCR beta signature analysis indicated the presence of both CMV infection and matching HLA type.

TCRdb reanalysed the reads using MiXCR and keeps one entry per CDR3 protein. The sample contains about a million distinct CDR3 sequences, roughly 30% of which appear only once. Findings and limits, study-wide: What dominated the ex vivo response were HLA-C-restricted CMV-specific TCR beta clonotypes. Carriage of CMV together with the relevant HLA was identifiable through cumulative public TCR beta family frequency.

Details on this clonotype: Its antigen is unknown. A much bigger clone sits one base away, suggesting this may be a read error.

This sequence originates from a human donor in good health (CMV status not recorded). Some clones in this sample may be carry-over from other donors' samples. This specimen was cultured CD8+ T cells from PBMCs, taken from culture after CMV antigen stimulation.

The CDR3 loop reads CANRKGLAGGITDTQYF. CDR3 DNA: TGCGCCAACAGAAAAGGACTAGCGGGGGGGATCACAGATACGCAGTATTTT. J is TRBJ2-3 and V is TRBV5-1, with 15 bases that match TRBD2. Per the germline V gene, CDR1 is SGHRS and CDR2 is YFSETQ. The junction had 10 bases not matched to a gene; V was cut back by 9 bases and J by 2 bases. The CDR3 is made up of 17 amino acids.